Following are 21 T cell receptor beta chains from one sample sequenced in a study of response to subunit inactivated influenza vaccine. TCRdb re-derived calls from the RT-PCR reads in MiXCR, one entry per CDR3 protein. The sample has hundreds of thousands of distinct CDR3 sequences; approximately 15% are singletons. The sequences come from PBMCs from blood, collected 14 days before vaccination. The receptors stem from a man aged 50-59 years who received an inactivated influenza vaccine.

This clonotype was observed a few times. V gene TRBV4-1 combines with J gene TRBJ2-1; TRBD1 agrees at 7 bases. This CDR3 is 14 amino acids long. The junction had 5 bases not matched to a gene; V was cut back by 0 bases and J by 9 bases. Germline V CDR1 and CDR2: MGHRA, YSYEKL. The CDR3 sequence is CASSQDSRGTEQFF. The CDR3 DNA reads TGCGCCAGCAGCCAAGATTCCAGGGGGACTGAGCAGTTCTTC.

This chain joins TRBV12-3 or TRBV12-4 and TRBJ2-5, with D hard to call. V lost 8 bases, J lost 2 bases, and 6 bases lay in between. CDR3 length: 11 amino acids. CDR3 bases: TGTGCCAGCGGTAAACAAGAGACCCAGTACTTC. As protein: CASGKQETQYF.

CDR3 protein: CASSSGTSGSSFTGELFF. The CDR3 coding sequence is TGCGCCAGCAGCTCAGGGACTAGCGGGTCATCATTCACCGGGGAGCTGTTTTTT. The chain joins TRBV5-1 to TRBJ2-2, with 12 nucleotides matching TRBD2. V shed 3 bases, J shed 4 bases, and the junction held 10 bases outside the gene matches. The CDR3 is 18 residues long. Per germline, CDR1 SGHRS and CDR2 YFSETQ. Full variable domain (missing parts from reference TRBV5-1 and TRBJ2-2): KAGVTQTPRYLIKTRGQQVTLSCSPISGHRSVSWYQQTPGQGLQFLFEYFSETQRNKGNFPGRFSGRQFSNSRSEMNVSTLELGDSALYLCASSSGTSGSSFTGELFFGEGSRLTVL.

This chain uses TRBV5-6 with TRBJ2-3; D is unclear. Trimming took 4 bases from V and 2 from J, leaving 8 bases between them. There are 13 residues in the CDR3. CDR1 is SGHDT and CDR2 is YYEEEE in the germline V gene. The CDR3 DNA reads as TGTGCCAGCAGCAGTAGGAACACAGATACGCAGTATTTT. Protein: CASSSRNTDTQYF.

V and J are TRBV3-1 and TRBJ1-6, with unresolved D. V was clipped by 4 bases and J by 7 bases, with 11 bases between them. In germline, CDR1 is LGHDT, CDR2 YNNKEL (reference sequence). There are 14 residues in the CDR3. The CDR3 loop reads CASSPRTQNSPLHF. The DNA of the CDR3 is TGTGCCAGCAGCCCACGGACCCAAAATTCACCCCTCCACTTT.

The chain joins TRBV7-9 to TRBJ2-7, with D unclear. V lost 5 bases to trimming and J lost 7 bases, with 9 bases between them. There are 11 residues in the CDR3. Per the germline V gene, CDR1 is SEHNR and CDR2 is FQNEAQ (reference sequence). The CDR3 DNA is TGTGCCAGCAGCACGCTGGGGGAGCAGTACTTC. Amino acids: CASSTLGEQYF.

This clonotype was picked up many times. The chain carries TRBV7-2 and TRBJ1-2, with 10 bases identical to TRBD1. The trim removed 5 bases at V and 5 bases at J, leaving 5 bases unmatched. The CDR3 extends over 14 amino acids. CDR1 and CDR2 (germline): SGHTA, FQGNSA. In nucleotides, the CDR3 is TGTGCCAGCAGCCCGACAGGGGGCGGGTATGGCTACACCTTC. It is translated as CASSPTGGGYGYTF.

This clonotype was picked up a small number of times. The chain links TRBV28 to TRBJ1-2, with D maybe TRBD1 (6 bases). CDR3 length: 15 residues. Per germline, CDR1 MDHEN and CDR2 SYDVKM. The germline V and J ends were trimmed by 6 bases and 4 bases, with 18 bases remaining between them. In DNA form, the CDR3 reads TGTGCCAGCAGGCATAGAGGGGGTATGGGCTATGGCTACACCTTC. Amino acids: CASRHRGGMGYGYTF.

This chain links TRBV12-3 or TRBV12-4 with TRBJ2-7; maybe TRBD1 (5 bases). V was clipped by 3 bases and J by 3 bases, with 18 bases between them. The CDR3 consists of 16 residues. DNA of the CDR3: TGTGCCAGCAGTTTTCAAGGGGCGGTGCGTAGCTACGAGCAGTACTTC. Translated, it gives CASSFQGAVRSYEQYF.

This chain joins TRBV6-1 and TRBJ2-7; D possibly corresponds to TRBD1 (6 bases). The CDR3 totals 14 residues. CDR1 MNHNS and CDR2 SASEGT come from the germline V gene. Trimming left V 7 bases short and J 2 bases short, with 15 bases between. DNA of the CDR3: TGTGCCAGCAACCGGGACATAAAACCCTACGAGCAGTACTTC. Encoded protein: CASNRDIKPYEQYF.

This clonotype appeared a few times. The rearrangement links TRBV7-9 to TRBJ2-1, with TRBD2 matching over 12 bases. V shed 5 bases and J 6 bases; nucleotides not matched to a gene: 8. Germline lookup yields CDR1 SEHNR and CDR2 FQNEAQ (reference sequence). The CDR3 loop spans 16 amino acids. CDR3 bases: TGTGCCAGCAGCCCACATAGACTAGCGGGAGCCAATGAGCAGTTCTTC. It encodes CASSPHRLAGANEQFF.

The chain is built from TRBV6-1 and TRBJ1-2, with D perhaps TRBD1 (6 bases). Germline V gene sequence: CDR1 MNHNS, CDR2 SASEGT. The CDR3 covers 12 residues. V shed 7 bases and J shed 5 bases, with 11 bases lying between them. The DNA for the CDR3 is TGTGCCAGCATGGGGGCGGGTTATGGCTACACCTTC. As protein: CASMGAGYGYTF.

This clonotype was detected a few times. The CDR3, as DNA: TGTGCCACCAGTGATTCCCTAGCGTTTGAGCAGTTCTTC. Its protein is CATSDSLAFEQFF. The rearrangement uses TRBV24-1 and TRBJ2-1; the D gene is possibly TRBD2 (6 bases). The CDR3 length is 13 residues. V was cut by 2 bases and J by 9 bases, with 10 bases left in between. Looked up from germline, CDR1 is KGHDR and CDR2 is SFDVKD.

The chain couples TRBV18 to TRBJ2-7; 13 bases are shared with TRBD2. CDR1 and CDR2 (germline): KGHSH, LQKENI. This CDR3 spans 16 amino acids. V lost 6 bases and J lost 4; bases outside the gene matches: 9. The chain's CDR3 is CASSFGLAGANYEQYF. The CDR3 DNA reads TGTGCCAGCTCGTTCGGACTAGCGGGAGCAAATTACGAGCAGTACTTC. Full variable domain (rest looked up from reference TRBV18 and TRBJ2-7): NAGVMQNPRHLVRRRGQEARLRCSPMKGHSHVYWYRQLPEEGLKFMVYLQKENIIDESGMPKERFSAEFPKEGPSILRIQQVVRGDSAAYFCASSFGLAGANYEQYFGPGTRLTVT.

The sample holds a few counts of this clonotype. This rearrangement joins TRBV10-3 to TRBJ2-7, with 11 bases aligning to TRBD1. The V gene's germline CDR1 is ENHRY and CDR2 SYGVKD. V gave up 5 bases and J gave up 5 bases; unmatched junction bases: 5. The CDR3 covers 14 residues. CDR3 bases: TGTGCCATCAGTACCCGGACAGGGGGCAACGAGCAGTACTTC. Translating it yields CAISTRTGGNEQYF.

This clonotype was seen only a few times. The chain recombines TRBV25-1 with TRBJ1-4; D unclear. Germline CDR1 is MGHDK and CDR2 is SYGVNS. V lost 1 base and J 6 bases, leaving 6 bases between the germline ends. The CDR3 sequence is 13 residues long. CDR3 DNA: TGTGCCAGCAGTGAATCTGGGTATGAAAAACTGTTTTTT. This sequence encodes CASSESGYEKLFF.

CDR3 sequence (DNA): TGTGCCAGCAGTTTTCCTTACACCGGGGAGCTGTTTTTT. It encodes CASSFPYTGELFF. The chain has TRBV27 and TRBJ2-2; D is uncertain. The CDR3 is 13 amino acids. Germline CDR1 MNHEY, CDR2 SMNVEV (reference sequence). Trimming shortened V by 3 bases and J by 3 bases, and 5 bases separated the two germline ends.

This clonotype has ten or more counts. The V call is TRBV6-2 or TRBV6-3, the J call TRBJ1-5; D is perhaps TRBD1 (6 bases). Germline loops: CDR1 MNHEY, CDR2 SVGEGT. Deletions cut 5 bases from V and 2 bases from J, with 10 bases between. The CDR3 length is 14 residues. The CDR3 coding sequence is TGTGCCAGCAGTCCACAGGGAGGCAATCAGCCCCAGCATTTT. As protein: CASSPQGGNQPQHF.

The CDR3 bases are TGTGCCAGCAGCTTCGCGGGATTTGGCTACACCTTC. Its protein product is CASSFAGFGYTF. The chain links TRBV5-6 to TRBJ1-2, with D hard to call. V was pared by 2 bases and J by 7 bases, with 9 bases between. Germline V gene sequence: CDR1 SGHDT, CDR2 YYEEEE. This CDR3 has 12 amino acids.

CDR3: CASSSRGQARGDEQFF. DNA of the CDR3: TGTGCCAGCAGTTCCAGAGGACAGGCGAGAGGCGATGAGCAGTTCTTC. The chain joins TRBV12-3 or TRBV12-4 to TRBJ2-1; 7 bases fit TRBD1. The CDR3 is 16 amino acids. Trimming took 4 bases from V and 8 from J; bases not matched to a gene: 14.

This clonotype was counted between two and nine times. The CDR3 nucleotides are TGTGCCAGCAGTGGCAGCCGGGGCCCCGGGGAGCTGTTTTTT. It codes for CASSGSRGPGELFF. This chain links TRBV12-3 or TRBV12-4 with TRBJ2-2; perhaps D is TRBD1 or TRBD2 (5 bases each). The CDR3 loop spans 14 amino acids. V was pared by 5 bases and J by 6 bases, with 13 bases between.